Listed here is a single T cell receptor (beta chain). No antigen is known for it. The sample comes from a study of T cell repertoires in ileal Crohn's disease. General study findings and limits: Clonality above 26.8% at surgery always came with endoscopic recurrence.

The repertoire was sequenced with immunoSEQ multiplex PCR; TCRdb's copy has only in-frame clones and lacks some. The sample includes fewer than 20,000 clones, roughly three fifths of them seen just once. Germline CDR1 MNHEY, CDR2 SVGAGI. V shed 6 bases and J 7 bases; nucleotides not matched to a gene: 8. The CDR3 contains 14 residues. The rearrangement uses TRBV6-5 and TRBJ1-2; 10 nucleotides line up with TRBD1. This sequence originates from an adult with Crohn's disease. Sequenced material: ileal tissue. For the CDR3, the DNA is TGTGCCAGCAGCAAGGGACAGGGGTTCGGTGGCTACACCTTC. Encoded protein: CASSKGQGFGGYTF.